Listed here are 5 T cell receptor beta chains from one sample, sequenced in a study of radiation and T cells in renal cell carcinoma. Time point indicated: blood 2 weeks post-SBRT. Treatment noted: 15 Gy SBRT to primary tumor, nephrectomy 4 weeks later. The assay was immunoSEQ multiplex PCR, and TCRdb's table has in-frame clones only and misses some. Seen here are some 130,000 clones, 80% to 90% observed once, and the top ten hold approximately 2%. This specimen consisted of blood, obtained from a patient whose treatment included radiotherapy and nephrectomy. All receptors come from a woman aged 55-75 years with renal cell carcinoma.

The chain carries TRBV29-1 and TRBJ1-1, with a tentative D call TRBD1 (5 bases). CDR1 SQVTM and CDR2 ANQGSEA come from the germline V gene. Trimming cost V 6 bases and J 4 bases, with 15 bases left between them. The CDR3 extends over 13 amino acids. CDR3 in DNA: TGCAGCGTGGCCGACAGAAGAGGCACTGAAGCTTTCTTT. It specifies CSVADRRGTEAFF.

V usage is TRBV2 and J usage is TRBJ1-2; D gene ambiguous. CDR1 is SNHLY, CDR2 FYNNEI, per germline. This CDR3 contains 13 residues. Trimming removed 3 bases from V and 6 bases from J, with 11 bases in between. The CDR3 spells CASSEASRDGYTF. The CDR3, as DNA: TGTGCCAGCAGTGAGGCCAGCCGGGATGGCTACACCTTC.

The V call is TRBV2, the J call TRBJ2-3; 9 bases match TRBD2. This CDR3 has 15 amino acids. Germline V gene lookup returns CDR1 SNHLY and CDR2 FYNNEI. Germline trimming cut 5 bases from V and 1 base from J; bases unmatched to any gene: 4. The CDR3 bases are TGTGCCAGCAGTACCGAGCGGGGGGGCACAGATACGCAGTATTTT. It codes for CASSTERGGTDTQYF.

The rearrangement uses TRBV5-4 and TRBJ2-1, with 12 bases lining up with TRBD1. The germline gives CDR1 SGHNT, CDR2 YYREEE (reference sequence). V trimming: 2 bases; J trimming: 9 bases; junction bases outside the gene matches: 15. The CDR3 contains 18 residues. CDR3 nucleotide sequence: TGTGCCAGCAGCTTCGATATATTTTCGGGACAGGGGGCAGGTGAGCAGTTCTTC. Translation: CASSFDIFSGQGAGEQFF.

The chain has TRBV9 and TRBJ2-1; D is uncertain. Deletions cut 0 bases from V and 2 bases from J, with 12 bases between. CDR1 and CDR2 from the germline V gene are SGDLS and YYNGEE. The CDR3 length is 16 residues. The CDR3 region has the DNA TGTGCCAGCAGCGTAGGATGGGGAACGACCTACAATGAGCAGTTCTTC. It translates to CASSVGWGTTYNEQFF.